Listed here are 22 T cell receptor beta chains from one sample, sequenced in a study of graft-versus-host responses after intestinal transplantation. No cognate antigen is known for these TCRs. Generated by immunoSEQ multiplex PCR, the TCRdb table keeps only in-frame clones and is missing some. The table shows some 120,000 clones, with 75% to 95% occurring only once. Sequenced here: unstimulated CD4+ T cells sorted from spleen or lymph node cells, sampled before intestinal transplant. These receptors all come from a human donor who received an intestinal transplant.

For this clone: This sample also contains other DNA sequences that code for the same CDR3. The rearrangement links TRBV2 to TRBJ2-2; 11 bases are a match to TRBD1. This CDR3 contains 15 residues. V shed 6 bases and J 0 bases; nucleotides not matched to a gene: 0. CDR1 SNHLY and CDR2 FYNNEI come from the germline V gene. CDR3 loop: CASRGQGANTGELFF. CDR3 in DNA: TGTGCCAGCAGGGGACAGGGGGCGAACACCGGGGAGCTGTTTTTT. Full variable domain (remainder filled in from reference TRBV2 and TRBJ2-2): EPEVTQTPSHQVTQMGQEVILRCVPISNHLYFYWYRQILGQKVEFLVSFYNNEISEKSEIFDDQFSVERPDGSNFTLKIRSTKLEDSAMYFCASRGQGANTGELFFGEGSRLTVL.

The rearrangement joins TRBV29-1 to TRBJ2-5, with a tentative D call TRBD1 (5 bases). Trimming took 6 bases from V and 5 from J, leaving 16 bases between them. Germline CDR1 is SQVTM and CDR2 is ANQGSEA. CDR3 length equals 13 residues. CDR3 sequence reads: CSVKIRVAETQYF. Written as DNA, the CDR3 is TGCAGCGTAAAGATCAGGGTTGCCGAGACCCAGTACTTC.

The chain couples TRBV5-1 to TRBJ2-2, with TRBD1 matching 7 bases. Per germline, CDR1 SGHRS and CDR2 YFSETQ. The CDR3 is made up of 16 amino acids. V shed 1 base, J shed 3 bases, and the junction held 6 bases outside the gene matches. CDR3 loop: CASSLRGQRYTGELFF. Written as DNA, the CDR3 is TGCGCCAGCAGCTTGCGGGGACAGCGATACACCGGGGAGCTGTTTTTT. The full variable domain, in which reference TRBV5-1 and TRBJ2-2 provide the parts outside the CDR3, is KAGVTQTPRYLIKTRGQQVTLSCSPISGHRSVSWYQQTPGQGLQFLFEYFSETQRNKGNFPGRFSGRQFSNSRSEMNVSTLELGDSALYLCASSLRGQRYTGELFFGEGSRLTVL.

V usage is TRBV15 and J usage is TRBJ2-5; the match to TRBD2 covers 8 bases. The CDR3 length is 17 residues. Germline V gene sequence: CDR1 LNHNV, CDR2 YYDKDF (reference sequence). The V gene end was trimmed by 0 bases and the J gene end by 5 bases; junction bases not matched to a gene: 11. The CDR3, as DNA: TGTGCCACCAGCAGAGATCCCAGGACTAGCTATGCGGAGACCCAGTACTTC. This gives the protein CATSRDPRTSYAETQYF.

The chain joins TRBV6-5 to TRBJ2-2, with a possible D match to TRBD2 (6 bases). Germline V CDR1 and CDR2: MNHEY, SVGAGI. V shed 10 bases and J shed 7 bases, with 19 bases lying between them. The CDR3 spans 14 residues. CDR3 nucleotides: TGTGCCACCCGTACTAGCTACCGGAACGGGGAGCTGTTTTTT. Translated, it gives CATRTSYRNGELFF.

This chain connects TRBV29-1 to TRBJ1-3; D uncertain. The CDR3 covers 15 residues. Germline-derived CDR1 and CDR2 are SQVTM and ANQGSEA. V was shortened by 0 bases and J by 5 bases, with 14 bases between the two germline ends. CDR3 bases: TGCAGCGTTGAAGATTCGAAGCCGCCCCGAAACACCATATATTTT. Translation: CSVEDSKPPRNTIYF.

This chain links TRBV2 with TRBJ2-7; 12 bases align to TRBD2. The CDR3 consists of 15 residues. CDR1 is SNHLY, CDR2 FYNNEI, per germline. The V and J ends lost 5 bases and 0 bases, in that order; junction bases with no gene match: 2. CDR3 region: CASSLAGGSSYEQYF. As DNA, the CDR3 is TGTGCCAGCAGTCTAGCGGGAGGGTCCTCCTACGAGCAGTACTTC.

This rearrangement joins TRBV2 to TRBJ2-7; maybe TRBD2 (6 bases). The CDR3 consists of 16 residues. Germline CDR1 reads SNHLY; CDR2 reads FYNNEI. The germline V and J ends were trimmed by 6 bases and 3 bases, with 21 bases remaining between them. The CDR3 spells CASSVDPRDGGYEQYF. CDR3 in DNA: TGTGCCAGCAGCGTTGATCCCCGGGACGGGGGCTACGAGCAGTACTTC. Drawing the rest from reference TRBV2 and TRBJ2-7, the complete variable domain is EPEVTQTPSHQVTQMGQEVILRCVPISNHLYFYWYRQILGQKVEFLVSFYNNEISEKSEIFDDQFSVERPDGSNFTLKIRSTKLEDSAMYFCASSVDPRDGGYEQYFGPGTRLTVT.

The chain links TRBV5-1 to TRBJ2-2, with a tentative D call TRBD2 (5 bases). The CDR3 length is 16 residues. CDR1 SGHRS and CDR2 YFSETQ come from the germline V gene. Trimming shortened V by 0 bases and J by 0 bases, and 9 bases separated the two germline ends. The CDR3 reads CASSLVSSPNTGELFF. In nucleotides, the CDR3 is TGCGCCAGCAGCTTGGTTTCTAGCCCGAACACCGGGGAGCTGTTTTTT.

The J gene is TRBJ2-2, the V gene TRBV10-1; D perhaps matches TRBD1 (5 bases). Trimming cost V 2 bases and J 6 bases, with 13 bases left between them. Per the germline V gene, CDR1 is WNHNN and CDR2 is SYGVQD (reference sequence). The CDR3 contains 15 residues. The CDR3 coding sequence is TGCGCCAGCAGTGAGGAGACAGCTTTACCCGGGGAGCTGTTTTTT. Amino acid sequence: CASSEETALPGELFF.

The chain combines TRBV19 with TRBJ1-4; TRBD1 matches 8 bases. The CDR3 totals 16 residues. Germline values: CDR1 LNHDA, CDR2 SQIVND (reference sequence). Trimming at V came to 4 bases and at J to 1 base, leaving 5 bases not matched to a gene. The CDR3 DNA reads TGTGCCAGTAGTACCCGGACAGGGCGAACTAATGAAAAACTGTTTTTT. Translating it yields CASSTRTGRTNEKLFF.

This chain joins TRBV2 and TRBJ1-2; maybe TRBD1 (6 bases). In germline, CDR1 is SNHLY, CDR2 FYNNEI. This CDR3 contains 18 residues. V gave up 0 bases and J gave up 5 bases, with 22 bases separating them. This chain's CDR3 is CASSEAGGRPHYPYGYTF. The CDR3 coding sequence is TGTGCCAGCAGTGAAGCGGGGGGGCGACCCCATTATCCTTATGGCTACACCTTC.

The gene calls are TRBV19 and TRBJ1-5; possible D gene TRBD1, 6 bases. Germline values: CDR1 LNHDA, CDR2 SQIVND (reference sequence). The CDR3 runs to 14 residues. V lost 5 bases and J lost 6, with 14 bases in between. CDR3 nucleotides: TGTGCCAGTAGTGGGGGGGCGCTTGGTCAGCCCCAGCATTTT. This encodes CASSGGALGQPQHF. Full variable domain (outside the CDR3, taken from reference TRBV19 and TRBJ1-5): DGGITQSPKYLFRKEGQNVTLSCEQNLNHDAMYWYRQDPGQGLRLIYYSQIVNDFQKGDIAEGYSVSREKKESFPLTVTSAQKNPTAFYLCASSGGALGQPQHFGDGTRLSIL.

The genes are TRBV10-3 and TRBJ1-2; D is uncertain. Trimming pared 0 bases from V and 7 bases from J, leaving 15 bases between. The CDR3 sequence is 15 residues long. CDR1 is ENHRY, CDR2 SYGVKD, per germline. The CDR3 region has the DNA TGTGCCATCAGTGAGTCGAATGGGCAGTACACTGGCTACACCTTC. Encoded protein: CAISESNGQYTGYTF.

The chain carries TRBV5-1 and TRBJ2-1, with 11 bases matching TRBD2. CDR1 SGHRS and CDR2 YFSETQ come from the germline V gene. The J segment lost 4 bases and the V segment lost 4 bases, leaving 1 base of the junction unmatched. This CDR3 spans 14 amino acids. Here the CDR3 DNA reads TGCGCCAGCAGCCGGACTAGCGGGTACAATGAGCAGTTCTTC. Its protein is CASSRTSGYNEQFF.

The CDR3 sequence: CASSDGQGTGNTIYF. The CDR3 DNA follows: TGTGCCAGCAGTGATGGACAGGGGACTGGAAACACCATATATTTT. The chain combines TRBV6-1 with TRBJ1-3, with 9 bases that match TRBD1. CDR3 size: 15 residues. V dropped 3 bases and J dropped 2; count of bases not matched to a gene: 2. CDR1 is MNHNS, CDR2 SASEGT, per germline.

DNA for the CDR3: TGTGCCAGTAGTGGAGACCGGAACACTGAAGCTTTCTTT. Translation gives CASSGDRNTEAFF. The chain links TRBV19 to TRBJ1-1; D is uncertain. This CDR3 spans 13 amino acids. The V end lost 5 bases, the J end lost 1 base, and 8 bases lay between the germline ends. Germline lookup yields CDR1 LNHDA and CDR2 SQIVND (reference sequence).

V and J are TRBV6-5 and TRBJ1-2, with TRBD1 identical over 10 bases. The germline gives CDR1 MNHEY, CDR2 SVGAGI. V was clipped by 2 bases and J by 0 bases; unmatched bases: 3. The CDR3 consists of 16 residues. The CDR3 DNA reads TGTGCCAGCAGTTACGGCGGACAGGGGGCTAACTATGGCTACACCTTC. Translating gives CASSYGGQGANYGYTF.

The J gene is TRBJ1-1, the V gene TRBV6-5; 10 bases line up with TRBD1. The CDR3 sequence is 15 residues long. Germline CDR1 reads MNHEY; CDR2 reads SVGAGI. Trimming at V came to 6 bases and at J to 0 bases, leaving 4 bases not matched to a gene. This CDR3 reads CASRRGQGMNTEAFF. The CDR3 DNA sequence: TGTGCCAGCAGGCGGGGACAGGGGATGAACACTGAAGCTTTCTTT.

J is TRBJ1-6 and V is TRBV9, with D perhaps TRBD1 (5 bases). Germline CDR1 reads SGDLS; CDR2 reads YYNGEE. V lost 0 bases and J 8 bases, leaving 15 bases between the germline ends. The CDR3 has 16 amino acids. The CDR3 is CASSVDGRVGDSPLHF. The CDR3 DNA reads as TGTGCCAGCAGCGTAGATGGTAGGGTAGGGGATTCACCCCTCCACTTT.

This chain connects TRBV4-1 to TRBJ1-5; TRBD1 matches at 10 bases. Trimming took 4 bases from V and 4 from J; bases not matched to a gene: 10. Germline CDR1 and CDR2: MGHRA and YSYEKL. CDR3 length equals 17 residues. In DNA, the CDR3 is TGCGCCAGCAGCCGTCTCGACAGGGGGCGCGGGAATCAGCCCCAGCATTTT. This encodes CASSRLDRGRGNQPQHF.

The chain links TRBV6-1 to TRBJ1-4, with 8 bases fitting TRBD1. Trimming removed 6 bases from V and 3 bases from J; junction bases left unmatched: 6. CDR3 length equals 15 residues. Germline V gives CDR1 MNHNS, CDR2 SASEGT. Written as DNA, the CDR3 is TGTGCCAGCAGGGGCCGGGGACAGGCTAATGAAAAACTGTTTTTT. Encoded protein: CASRGRGQANEKLFF.